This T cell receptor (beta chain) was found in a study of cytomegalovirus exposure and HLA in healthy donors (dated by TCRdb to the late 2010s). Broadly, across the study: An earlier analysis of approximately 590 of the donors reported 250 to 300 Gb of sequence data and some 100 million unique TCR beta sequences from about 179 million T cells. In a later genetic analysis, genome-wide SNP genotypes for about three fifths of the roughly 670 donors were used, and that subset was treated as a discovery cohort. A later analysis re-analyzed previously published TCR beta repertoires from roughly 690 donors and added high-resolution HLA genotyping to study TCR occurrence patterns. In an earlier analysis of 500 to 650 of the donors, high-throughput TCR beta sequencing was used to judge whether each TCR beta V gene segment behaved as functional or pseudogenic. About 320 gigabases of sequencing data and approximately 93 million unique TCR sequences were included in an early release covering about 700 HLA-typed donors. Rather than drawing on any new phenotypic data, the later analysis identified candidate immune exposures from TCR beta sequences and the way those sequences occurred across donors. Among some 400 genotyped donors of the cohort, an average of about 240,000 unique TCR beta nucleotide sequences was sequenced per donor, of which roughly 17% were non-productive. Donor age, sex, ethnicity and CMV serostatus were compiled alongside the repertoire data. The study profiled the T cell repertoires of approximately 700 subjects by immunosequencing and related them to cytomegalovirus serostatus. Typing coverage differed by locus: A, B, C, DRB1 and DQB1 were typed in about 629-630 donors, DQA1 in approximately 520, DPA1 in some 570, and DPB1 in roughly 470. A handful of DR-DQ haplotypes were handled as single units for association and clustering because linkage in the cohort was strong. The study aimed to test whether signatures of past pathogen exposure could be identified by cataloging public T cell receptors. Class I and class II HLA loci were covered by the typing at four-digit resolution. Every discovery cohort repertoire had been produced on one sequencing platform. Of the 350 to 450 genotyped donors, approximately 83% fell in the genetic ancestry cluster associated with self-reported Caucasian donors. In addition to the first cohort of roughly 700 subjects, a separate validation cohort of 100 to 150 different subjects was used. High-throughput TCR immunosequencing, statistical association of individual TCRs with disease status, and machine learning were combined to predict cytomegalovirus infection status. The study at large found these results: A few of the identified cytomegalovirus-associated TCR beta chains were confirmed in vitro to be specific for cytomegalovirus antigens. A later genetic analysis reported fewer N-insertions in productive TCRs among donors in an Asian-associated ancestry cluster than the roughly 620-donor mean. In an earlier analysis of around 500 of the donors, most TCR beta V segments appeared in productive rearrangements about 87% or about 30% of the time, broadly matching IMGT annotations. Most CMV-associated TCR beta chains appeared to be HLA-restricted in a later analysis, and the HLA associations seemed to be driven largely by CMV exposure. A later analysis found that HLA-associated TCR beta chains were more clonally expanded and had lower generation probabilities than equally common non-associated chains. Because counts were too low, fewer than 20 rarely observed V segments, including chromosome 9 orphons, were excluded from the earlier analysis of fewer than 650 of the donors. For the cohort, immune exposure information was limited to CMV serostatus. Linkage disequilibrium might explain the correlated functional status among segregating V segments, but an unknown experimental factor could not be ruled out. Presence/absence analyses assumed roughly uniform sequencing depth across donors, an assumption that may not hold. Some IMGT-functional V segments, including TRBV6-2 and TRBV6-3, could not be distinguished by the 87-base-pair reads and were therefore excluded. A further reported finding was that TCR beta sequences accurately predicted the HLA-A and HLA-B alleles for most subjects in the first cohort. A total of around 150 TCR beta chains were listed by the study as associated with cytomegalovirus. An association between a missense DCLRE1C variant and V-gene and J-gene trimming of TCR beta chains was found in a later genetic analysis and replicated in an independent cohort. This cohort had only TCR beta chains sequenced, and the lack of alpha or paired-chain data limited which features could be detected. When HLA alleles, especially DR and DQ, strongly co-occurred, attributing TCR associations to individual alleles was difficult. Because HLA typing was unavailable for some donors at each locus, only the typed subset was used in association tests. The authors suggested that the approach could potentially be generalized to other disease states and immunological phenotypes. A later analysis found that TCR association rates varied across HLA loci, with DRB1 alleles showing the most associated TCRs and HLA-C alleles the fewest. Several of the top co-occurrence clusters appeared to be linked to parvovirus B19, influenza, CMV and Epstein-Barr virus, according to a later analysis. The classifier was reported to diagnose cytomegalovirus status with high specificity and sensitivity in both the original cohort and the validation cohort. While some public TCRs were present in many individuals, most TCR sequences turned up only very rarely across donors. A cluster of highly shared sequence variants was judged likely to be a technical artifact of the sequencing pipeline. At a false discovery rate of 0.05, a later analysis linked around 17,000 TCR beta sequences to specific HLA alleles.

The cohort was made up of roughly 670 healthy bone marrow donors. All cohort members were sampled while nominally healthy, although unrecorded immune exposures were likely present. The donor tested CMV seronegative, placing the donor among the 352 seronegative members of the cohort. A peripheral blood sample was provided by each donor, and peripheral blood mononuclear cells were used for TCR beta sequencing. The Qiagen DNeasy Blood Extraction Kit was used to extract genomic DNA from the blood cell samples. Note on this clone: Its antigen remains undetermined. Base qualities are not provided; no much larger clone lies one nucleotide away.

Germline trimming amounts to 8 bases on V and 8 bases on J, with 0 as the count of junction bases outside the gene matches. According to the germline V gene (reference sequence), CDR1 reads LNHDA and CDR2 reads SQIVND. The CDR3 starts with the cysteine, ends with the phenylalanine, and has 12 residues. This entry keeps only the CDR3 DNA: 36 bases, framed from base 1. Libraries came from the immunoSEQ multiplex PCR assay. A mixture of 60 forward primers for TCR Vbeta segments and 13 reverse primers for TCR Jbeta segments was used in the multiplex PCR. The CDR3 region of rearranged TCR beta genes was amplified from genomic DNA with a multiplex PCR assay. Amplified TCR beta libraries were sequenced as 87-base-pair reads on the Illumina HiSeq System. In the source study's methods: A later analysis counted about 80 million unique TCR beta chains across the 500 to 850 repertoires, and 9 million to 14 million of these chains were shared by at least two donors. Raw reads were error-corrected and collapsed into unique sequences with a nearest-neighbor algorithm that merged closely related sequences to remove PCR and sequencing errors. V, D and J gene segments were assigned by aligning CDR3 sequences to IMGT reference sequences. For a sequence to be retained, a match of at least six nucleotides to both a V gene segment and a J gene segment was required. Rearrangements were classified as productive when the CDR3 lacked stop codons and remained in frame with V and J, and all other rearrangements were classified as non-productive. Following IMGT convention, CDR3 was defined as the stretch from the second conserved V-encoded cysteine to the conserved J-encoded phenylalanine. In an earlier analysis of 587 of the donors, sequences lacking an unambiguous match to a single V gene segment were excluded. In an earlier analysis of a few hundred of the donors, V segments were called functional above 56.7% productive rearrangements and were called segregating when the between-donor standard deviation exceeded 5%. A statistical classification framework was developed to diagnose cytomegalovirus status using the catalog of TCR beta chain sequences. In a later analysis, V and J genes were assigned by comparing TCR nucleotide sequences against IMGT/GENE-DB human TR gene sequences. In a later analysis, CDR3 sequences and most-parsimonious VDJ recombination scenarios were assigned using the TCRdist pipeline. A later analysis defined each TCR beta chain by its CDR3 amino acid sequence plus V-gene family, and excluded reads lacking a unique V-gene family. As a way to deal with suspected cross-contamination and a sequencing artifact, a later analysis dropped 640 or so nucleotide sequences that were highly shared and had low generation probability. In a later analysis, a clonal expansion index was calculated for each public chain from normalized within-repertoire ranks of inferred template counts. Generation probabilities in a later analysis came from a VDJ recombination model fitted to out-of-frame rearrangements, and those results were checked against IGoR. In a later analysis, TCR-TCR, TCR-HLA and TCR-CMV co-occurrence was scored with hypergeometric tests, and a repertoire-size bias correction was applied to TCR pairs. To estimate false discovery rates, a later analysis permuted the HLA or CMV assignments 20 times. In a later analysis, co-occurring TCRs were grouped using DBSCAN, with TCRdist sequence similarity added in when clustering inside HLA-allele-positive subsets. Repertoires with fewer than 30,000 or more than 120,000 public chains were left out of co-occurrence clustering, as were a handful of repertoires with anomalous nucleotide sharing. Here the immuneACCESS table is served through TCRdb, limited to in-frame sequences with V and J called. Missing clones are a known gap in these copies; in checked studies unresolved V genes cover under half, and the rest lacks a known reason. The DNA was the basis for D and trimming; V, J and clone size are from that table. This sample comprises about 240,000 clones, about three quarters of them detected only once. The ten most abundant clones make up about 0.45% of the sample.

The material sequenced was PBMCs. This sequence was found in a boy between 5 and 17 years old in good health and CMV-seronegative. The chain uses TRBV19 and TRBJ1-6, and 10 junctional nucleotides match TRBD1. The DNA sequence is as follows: TGTGCCAGTGGGACAGGGGATTCACCCCTCCACTTT. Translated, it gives CASGTGDSPLHF.